This T cell receptor beta chain was captured in a study of regulatory T cells in long-lasting Graves disease. Findings and caveats of the study: Thyroid tissue was not studied; only peripheral blood was. TCR diversity in persistent Graves' patients was below that of newly diagnosed ones. New patients shared fewer public clonotypes (roughly 990) than persistent patients did (roughly 2,700).

Sequencing libraries for TCR beta were prepared with iRepertoire HTBI primers and Arm-PCR of CDR3 regions. Using its own MiXCR run on the multiplex PCR reads, TCRdb lists one record per CDR3 protein. The sample yields 500,000 to 700,000 distinct CDR3 sequences, approximately 31% seen once. Comment on this clonotype: What it recognizes is unknown.

The time point denotes: persistent/refractory GD, antithyroid drugs over 5 years with positive TRAb. Making the TCR library involved RNA that had been extracted from PBMCs. From germline, CDR1 is DFQATT and CDR2 SNEGSKA (reference sequence). This CDR3 is 14 amino acids long. Losses at the gene ends were 6 bases for V and 1 base for J; bases not matched to a gene: 3. The clonotype comes from a female donor with Graves disease. This specimen was peripheral blood mononuclear cells (PBMCs), taken when the disease was refractory, from a patient treated with antithyroid drugs. J is TRBJ1-2 and V is TRBV20-1; 12 nucleotides agree with TRBD1. CDR3 residues: CSAGQGASNYGYTF. In DNA, the CDR3 is TGCAGTGCGGGACAGGGGGCTAGTAACTATGGCTACACCTTC.